This TCR beta chain emerged from a study of long-term antiretroviral therapy in people with HIV. Overall study findings and caveats: Blood in the study was drawn between about 2004 and 2017, possibly under older ART regimens, which may be less effective than current ones. Even long-term ART left TRB diversity below transplant donor controls, despite gains.

Details on this clone: No antigen is known for it.

Donors each had at least one pre-ART PBMC sample and at least two post-ART ones. Assay version v3.0 of immunoSEQ was used, and it was run at survey level. Sequencing was performed with immunoSEQ multiplex PCR; in TCRdb, only in-frame clones are kept and a portion is missing. The repertoire holds just over 35,000 clones, with roughly 82% as singletons. The TCR comes from a man aged 18-30 years with HIV. Sample: unsorted PBMCs, taken 0.6 years after starting antiretroviral therapy.

CDR3 residues: CASSSAGGETQYF. The CDR3 coding sequence is TGTGCCAGCAGCTCGGCGGGGGGAGAGACCCAGTACTTC. This chain links TRBV7-2 with TRBJ2-5; TRBD2 matches 8 bases. V was pared by 4 bases and J by 4 bases, with 2 bases of the junction left unmatched. Germline loops: CDR1 SGHTA, CDR2 FQGNSA. The length of the CDR3 is 13 residues. Full variable domain (remainder filled in from reference TRBV7-2 and TRBJ2-5): GAGVSQSPSNKVTEKGKDVELRCDPISGHTALYWYRQSLGQGLEFLIYFQGNSAPDKSGLPSDRFSAERTGGSVSTLTIQRTQQEDSAVYLCASSSAGGETQYFGPGTRLLVL.